One and the same sample provided the 21 T cell receptor beta chains below, sequenced in a study of blood T cell repertoires in COVID-19. This table comes from immunoSEQ multiplex PCR, and its TCRdb copy is limited to in-frame clones, with some not included. The sample includes 200,000 or so clones, around 85% of them seen just once. The sample was peripheral blood. The receptors shown here come from a man aged 55-75 years with COVID-19, enrolled during active disease.

The chain recombines TRBV18 with TRBJ1-4; 7 positions agree with TRBD1. V shed 3 bases, J shed 6 bases, and the junction held 7 bases outside the gene matches. The CDR3 contains 15 residues. The germline CDR1 and CDR2 sequences are KGHSH and LQKENI. CDR3 protein: CASSPDGTAYEKLFF. The CDR3 DNA is TGTGCCAGCTCACCCGACGGGACAGCATATGAAAAACTGTTTTTT.

J is TRBJ1-1 and V is TRBV11-2, with no clear D. The CDR3 is made up of 13 amino acids. Germline loops: CDR1 SGHAT, CDR2 FQNNGV. V lost 0 bases to trimming and J lost 10 bases, with 12 bases between them. CDR3 nucleotide sequence: TGTGCCAGCAGCTTAGATTCGGGGAGGACAGCTTTCTTT. It encodes CASSLDSGRTAFF.

The V gene is TRBV11-2, the J gene TRBJ1-1, with TRBD1 matching 12 bases. The CDR3 runs to 16 residues. Trimming removed 3 bases from V and 6 bases from J; junction bases left unmatched: 8. Germline V gene data show CDR1 as SGHAT and CDR2 as FQNNGV. CDR3 amino acids: CASSLGWGQGAAEAFF. CDR3 bases: TGTGCCAGCAGCTTGGGTTGGGGACAGGGGGCCGCTGAAGCTTTCTTT.

The V call is TRBV5-1, the J call TRBJ2-2; a weak D match, TRBD2 (6 bases). Germline assignment: CDR1 SGHRS and CDR2 YFSETQ. Trimming left V 0 bases short and J 4 bases short, with 7 bases between. The CDR3 loop spans 14 amino acids. The CDR3: CASSLDGGTGELFF. CDR3 nucleotides: TGCGCCAGCAGCTTGGACGGGGGCACCGGGGAGCTGTTTTTT.

This clone was recorded only once. The chain is built from TRBV28 and TRBJ1-1, with 9 bases identical to TRBD1. In germline, CDR1 is MDHEN, CDR2 SYDVKM. CDR3 length equals 14 residues. V trimming: 5 bases; J trimming: 4 bases; junction bases outside the gene matches: 5. DNA for the CDR3: TGTGCCAGCAGTGCAGGGACAGGGACCACTGAAGCTTTCTTT. This gives the protein CASSAGTGTTEAFF.

The DNA for the CDR3 is TGCGCCAGCAGCTTGGGCGGGACAGGGGGCACTGAAGCTTTCTTT. It encodes CASSLGGTGGTEAFF. The gene calls are TRBV5-1 and TRBJ1-1; 11 bases map to TRBD1. The V gene's germline CDR1 is SGHRS and CDR2 YFSETQ. The CDR3 length is 15 residues. V lost 0 bases and J lost 4; bases outside the gene matches: 2.

This sequence joins TRBV7-3 and TRBJ2-2, with D perhaps TRBD2 (6 bases). The CDR3 runs to 13 residues. V shed 2 bases and J shed 5 bases, with 6 bases lying between them. Germline V lookup: CDR1 SGHTA, CDR2 FQGTGA. DNA for the CDR3: TGTGCCAGCAGCTTAGCGGGGACCGGGGAGCTGTTTTTT. This gives the protein CASSLAGTGELFF.

The chain links TRBV4-1 to TRBJ2-1; 9 bases agree with TRBD2. Germline V CDR1 and CDR2: MGHRA, YSYEKL. CDR3 length: 17 amino acids. The V gene end was trimmed by 1 base and the J gene end by 6 bases; junction bases not matched to a gene: 10. Here the CDR3 DNA reads TGCGCCAGCAGCCAAGTCTTTCAGCGGGAGGTTAGCAATGAGCAGTTCTTC. Translation: CASSQVFQREVSNEQFF.

This clone was recorded once. This sequence joins TRBV6-2 or TRBV6-3 and TRBJ1-1; a possible D gene is TRBD1 (6 bases). Germline CDR1 reads MNHEY; CDR2 reads SVGEGT. The CDR3 runs 14 residues. The V and J ends lost 2 bases and 1 base respectively, with 8 bases between them. Written as DNA, the CDR3 is TGTGCCAGCAGTTACCAGGGGAGGAACACTGAAGCTTTCTTT. Protein sequence: CASSYQGRNTEAFF.

The rearrangement uses TRBV7-2 and TRBJ2-6; TRBD1 agrees at 8 bases. CDR1 is SGHTA and CDR2 is FQGNSA in the germline V gene. The CDR3 is 15 amino acids. With V trimmed by 5 bases and J by 2 bases, 2 bases remained unmatched. The CDR3, as DNA: TGTGCCAGCAGCCCAGGGGGCACTGGGGCCAACGTCCTGACTTTC. Protein product: CASSPGGTGANVLTF.

This chain uses TRBV7-9 with TRBJ1-4; D is perhaps TRBD1 (5 bases). This CDR3 has 14 residues. The V end was cut by 5 bases, the J end by 3 bases, with 10 bases between. Germline V gives CDR1 SEHNR, CDR2 FQNEAQ (reference sequence). DNA of the CDR3: TGTGCCAGCAGCCTGACAGAATCTAATGAAAAACTGTTTTTT. Translating gives CASSLTESNEKLFF.

V is TRBV4-3 and J is TRBJ1-4, with 9 bases lining up with TRBD1. This CDR3 is 15 amino acids long. V shed 4 bases and J 4 bases; nucleotides not matched to a gene: 4. CDR1 is LGHNA and CDR2 is YSLEER in the germline V gene. Here the CDR3 DNA reads TGCGCCAGCAGCCGGGGACAGGGCCATAATGAAAAACTGTTTTTT. As protein: CASSRGQGHNEKLFF.

V and J are TRBV6-5 and TRBJ1-1, with 8 bases identical to TRBD1. Looked up from germline, CDR1 is MNHEY and CDR2 is SVGAGI. The ends lost 6 bases at V and 10 bases at J; junction bases unmatched: 7. The CDR3 spans 12 residues. CDR3 sequence (DNA): TGTGCCAGCAGGGGTCCGGGACAGGTAGCTTTCTTT. Translating it yields CASRGPGQVAFF.

This chain joins TRBV2 and TRBJ2-4, with TRBD1 matching over 9 bases. The CDR3 consists of 15 residues. With 2 bases clipped from V and 8 bases from J, the junction kept 7 bases outside the gene matches. The germline CDR1 and CDR2 sequences are SNHLY and FYNNEI. The CDR3, as DNA: TGTGCCAGCAGTGAACTAGGACAGGGGAGGGACATTCAGTACTTC. Translated, it gives CASSELGQGRDIQYF.

The V and J genes are TRBV5-1 and TRBJ1-1; D uncertain. V lost 3 bases and J lost 0, with 12 bases in between. The CDR3 is 15 residues long. Germline V gene data show CDR1 as SGHRS and CDR2 as YFSETQ. The CDR3 is CASSSRGVMNTEAFF. CDR3 sequence (DNA): TGCGCCAGCAGCTCCCGTGGAGTCATGAACACTGAAGCTTTCTTT.

This clone was seen more than once but under ten times. The chain carries TRBV5-1 and TRBJ1-4; 7 nucleotides align to TRBD1. Germline CDR1 is SGHRS and CDR2 is YFSETQ. The CDR3 sequence is 13 residues long. V dropped 4 bases and J dropped 8; count of bases not matched to a gene: 5. This CDR3 reads CASSPGQVEKLFF. The CDR3 region has the DNA TGCGCCAGCAGCCCAGGACAGGTGGAAAAACTGTTTTTT.

This clone was recorded once. The chain combines TRBV10-1 with TRBJ1-5; no reliable D call. Deletions cut 6 bases from V and 0 bases from J, with 6 bases between. CDR1 is WNHNN and CDR2 is SYGVQD in the germline V gene (reference sequence). This CDR3 has 13 residues. The CDR3 is CASSRDSNQPQHF. The DNA of the CDR3 is TGCGCCAGCAGCCGGGATAGCAATCAGCCCCAGCATTTT.

The chain joins TRBV14 to TRBJ1-1, with D possibly matching TRBD1 (6 bases). With 1 base removed from V and 5 bases from J, the gap between germline ends came to 11 bases. Germline-derived CDR1 and CDR2 are SGHDN and FVKESK. This CDR3 is built from 14 residues. The CDR3 DNA follows: TGTGCCAGCAGCCAAGTCGCAGGGGTAACTGAAGCTTTCTTT. Protein sequence: CASSQVAGVTEAFF.

The chain combines TRBV12-2 with TRBJ1-6. TRBV12-2 is noted as a pseudogene. This CDR3 spans 20 amino acids. CDR3 sequence: CASRLGEGMMGPSYNSPLHF. Here the CDR3 DNA reads TGTGCAAGTCGCTTAGGGGAGGGGATGATGGGGCCCTCCTATAATTCACCCCTCCACTTT.

The chain has TRBV28 and TRBJ2-1, with D possibly TRBD2 on 6 matching bases. Germline assignment: CDR1 MDHEN and CDR2 SYDVKM. Between the trimmed V and J ends, which lost 6 bases and 10 bases, there was a span of 28 bases. The CDR3 loop spans 17 amino acids. CDR3 in DNA: TGTGCCAGCAGCTACTCCCCCCGCGGGGCCTCCTTTAACGAGCAGTTCTTC. This sequence encodes CASSYSPRGASFNEQFF. The variable domain in full, completed from reference TRBV28 and TRBJ2-1, reads DVKVTQSSRYLVKRTGEKVFLECVQDMDHENMFWYRQDPGLGLRLIYFSYDVKMKEKGDIPEGYSVSREKKERFSLILESASTNQTSMYLCASSYSPRGASFNEQFFGPGTRLTVL.

This chain uses TRBV4-2 with TRBJ2-6; TRBD1 might be the D (5 bases). Trimming left V 8 bases short and J 3 bases short, with 8 bases between. Germline loops: CDR1 LGHNA, CDR2 YNFKEQ. CDR3 size: 13 residues. The CDR3 bases are TGTGCCAGCGGGGCTAGTGGGGCCAACGTCCTGACTTTC. Translating it yields CASGASGANVLTF.